Sequencing of this T cell receptor (beta chain) was carried out in a study of blood T cell repertoires in COVID-19. Overall study: Donors in the United States, Italy and Spain gave samples during acute or convalescent COVID-19. From T cells, B-cell-depleted T cells, or PBMCs came the material, which was cDNA or gDNA.

The sample holds one count of this clone. Study processing details: Estimated nucleated cell counts came from reference gene primer amplification. Using immunoSEQ multiplex PCR, the repertoire was profiled, and TCRdb retains in-frame clones only, with some absent. V and J calls plus clone size are reproduced from that table; the DNA served to infer D and trimming. This sample has roughly 120,000 clones, with roughly nine tenths found just once. CDR1 is LGHNA and CDR2 is YSLEER in the germline V gene. Deletions cut 0 bases from V and 4 bases from J, with 7 bases between. This CDR3 region has 14 residues.

The receptor comes from a man between 70 and 80 years old who had recovered from COVID-19. Material for sequencing was peripheral blood. The chain links TRBV4-3 to TRBJ1-5; D unclear. CDR3 in DNA: TGCGCCAGCAGCCAAGACAGTTTAAATCAGCCCCAGCATTTT. It codes for CASSQDSLNQPQHF.